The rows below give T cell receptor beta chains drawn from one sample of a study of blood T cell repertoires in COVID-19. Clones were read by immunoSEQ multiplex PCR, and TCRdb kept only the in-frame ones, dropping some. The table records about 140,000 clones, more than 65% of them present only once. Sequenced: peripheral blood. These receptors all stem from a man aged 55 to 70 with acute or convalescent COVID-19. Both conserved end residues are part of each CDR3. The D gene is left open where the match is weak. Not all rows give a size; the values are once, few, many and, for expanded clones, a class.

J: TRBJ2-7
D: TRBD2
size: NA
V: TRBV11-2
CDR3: CASSLTSGAYEQYF
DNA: TGTGCCAGCAGCTTGACTAGCGGGGCCTACGAGCAGTACTTC

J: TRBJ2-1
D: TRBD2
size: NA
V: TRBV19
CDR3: CASSIALAGGTGNEQFF
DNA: TGTGCCAGTAGTATTGCCTTAGCGGGAGGCACAGGCAATGAGCAGTTCTTC

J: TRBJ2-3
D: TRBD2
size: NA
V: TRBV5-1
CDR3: CASSLVESGLAATDTQYF
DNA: TGCGCCAGCAGCTTGGTCGAGTCCGGACTAGCGGCCACAGATACGCAGTATTTT

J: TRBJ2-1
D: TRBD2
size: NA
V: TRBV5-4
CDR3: CASSPGLAGAQFF
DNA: TGTGCCAGCAGTCCGGGACTAGCGGGGGCTCAGTTCTTC

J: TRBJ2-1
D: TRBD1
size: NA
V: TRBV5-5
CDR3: CASIQLPGQGRNEQFF
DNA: TGTGCCAGCATCCAATTACCGGGACAGGGTAGGAATGAGCAGTTCTTC

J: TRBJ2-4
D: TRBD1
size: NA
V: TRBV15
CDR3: CATSRDRGQGERQNIQYF
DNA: TGTGCCACCAGCAGAGATAGAGGGCAGGGGGAGAGGCAAAACATTCAGTACTTC

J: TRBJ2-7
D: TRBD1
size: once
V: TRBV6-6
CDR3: CASSYSWQGAGEQYF
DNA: TGTGCCAGCAGTTACTCGTGGCAGGGGGCGGGCGAGCAGTACTTC

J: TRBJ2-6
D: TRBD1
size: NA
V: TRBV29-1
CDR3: CSVGGDRGLGANVLTF
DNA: TGCAGCGTCGGCGGGGACAGGGGGTTAGGGGCCAACGTCCTGACTTTC

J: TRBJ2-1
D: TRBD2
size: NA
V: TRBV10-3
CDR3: CAISDPSGAGHNEQFF
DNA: TGTGCCATCAGTGACCCTAGCGGGGCGGGCCACAATGAGCAGTTCTTC

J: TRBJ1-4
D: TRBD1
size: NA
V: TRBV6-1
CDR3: CASSETRGSTNEKLFF
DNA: TGTGCCAGCAGTGAAACCAGGGGGTCGACTAATGAAAAACTGTTTTTT

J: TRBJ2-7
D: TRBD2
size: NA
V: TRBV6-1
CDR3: CASSEGASGSSEQYF
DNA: TGTGCCAGCAGTGAAGGGGCTAGCGGGAGTAGTGAGCAGTACTTC

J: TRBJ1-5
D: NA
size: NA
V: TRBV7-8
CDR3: CASSLLRDQPQHF
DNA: TGTGCCAGCAGCTTACTCAGGGATCAGCCCCAGCATTTT

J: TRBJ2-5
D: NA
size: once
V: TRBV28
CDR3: CASSQKGQGETQYF
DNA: TGTGCCAGCAGTCAAAAGGGACAAGGAGAGACCCAGTACTTC

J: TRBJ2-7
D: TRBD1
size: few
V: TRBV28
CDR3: CASSSEGASSYEQYF
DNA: TGTGCCAGCAGTTCCGAGGGGGCTAGCTCCTACGAGCAGTACTTC

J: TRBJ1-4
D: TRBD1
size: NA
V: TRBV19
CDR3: CASSIVFGTEFATNEKLFF
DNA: TGTGCCAGTAGTATAGTTTTCGGGACAGAGTTTGCAACTAATGAAAAACTGTTTTTT

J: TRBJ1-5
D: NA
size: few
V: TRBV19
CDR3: CASSTGGGGQPQHF
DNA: TGTGCCAGTAGTACTGGGGGGGGTGGTCAGCCCCAGCATTTT

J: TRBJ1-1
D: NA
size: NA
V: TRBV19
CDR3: CASKSRGNTEAFF
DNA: TGTGCCAGCAAGAGCAGGGGCAACACTGAAGCTTTCTTT

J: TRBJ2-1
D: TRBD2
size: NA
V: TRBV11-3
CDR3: CASSLGLAGGHEQFF
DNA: TGTGCCAGCAGCTTAGGACTAGCGGGAGGTCATGAGCAGTTCTTC

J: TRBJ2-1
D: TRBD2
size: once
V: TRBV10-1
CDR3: CASSRGLAGDGNEQFF
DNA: TGCGCCAGCAGCCGCGGACTAGCGGGGGATGGGAATGAGCAGTTCTTC

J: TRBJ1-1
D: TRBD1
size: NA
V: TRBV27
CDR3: CASRTGGSYVEAFF
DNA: TGTGCCAGCCGGACAGGAGGTTCCTATGTTGAAGCTTTCTTT

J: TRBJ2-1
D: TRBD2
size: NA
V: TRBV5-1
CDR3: CASSSLSGTSYNEQFF
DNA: TGCGCCAGCAGCTCCCTTAGCGGGACTTCCTACAATGAGCAGTTCTTC

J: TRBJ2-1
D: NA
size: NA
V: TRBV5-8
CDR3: CASSFLASLGQFF
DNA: TGTGCCAGCAGCTTTCTGGCTTCCCTAGGGCAGTTCTTC

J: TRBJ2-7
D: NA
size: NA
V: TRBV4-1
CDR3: CASSQGAGNSYEQYF
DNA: TGCGCCAGCAGCCAAGGTGCAGGGAACTCCTACGAGCAGTACTTC

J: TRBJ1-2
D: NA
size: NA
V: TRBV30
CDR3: CAWSGGDGYGYTF
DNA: TGTGCCTGGAGTGGGGGCGACGGCTATGGCTACACCTTC

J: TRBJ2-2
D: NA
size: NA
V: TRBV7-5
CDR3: CVRSLGVDGENTGELFF
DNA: TGTGTCAGAAGCTTAGGGGTCGACGGGGAGAACACCGGGGAGCTGTTTTTT

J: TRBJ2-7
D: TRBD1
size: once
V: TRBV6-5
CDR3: CASSTDRAGYEQYF
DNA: TGTGCCAGCAGTACGGACAGGGCGGGCTACGAGCAGTACTTC

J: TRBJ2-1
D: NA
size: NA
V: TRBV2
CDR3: CASSVGLYNEQFF
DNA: TGTGCCAGCAGTGTGGGCCTATACAATGAGCAGTTCTTC

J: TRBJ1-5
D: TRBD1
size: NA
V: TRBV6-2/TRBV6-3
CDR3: CASSYGGQGASQPQHF
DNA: TGTGCCAGCAGTTACGGGGGACAGGGGGCGAGCCAGCCCCAGCATTTT

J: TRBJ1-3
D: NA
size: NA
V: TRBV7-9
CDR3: CASSKGRTDSGNTIYF
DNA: TGTGCCAGCAGCAAGGGTCGGACAGACTCTGGAAACACCATATATTTT

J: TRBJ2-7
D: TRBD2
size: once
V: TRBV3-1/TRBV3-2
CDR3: CASSQAGLAINEQYF
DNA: TGTGCCAGCAGCCAAGCGGGACTAGCGATCAACGAGCAGTACTTC

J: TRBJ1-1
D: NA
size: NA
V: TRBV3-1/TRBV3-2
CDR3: CASSQGWGRHTEAFF
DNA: TGTGCCAGCAGCCAAGGTTGGGGGAGGCACACTGAAGCTTTCTTT

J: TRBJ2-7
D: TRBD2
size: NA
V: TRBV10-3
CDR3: CAIKAGGPETYEQYF
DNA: TGTGCCATCAAAGCGGGAGGCCCAGAAACCTACGAGCAGTACTTC

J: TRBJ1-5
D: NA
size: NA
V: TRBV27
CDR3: CASRRQVNQPQHF
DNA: TGTGCCAGCAGAAGACAGGTAAATCAGCCCCAGCATTTT

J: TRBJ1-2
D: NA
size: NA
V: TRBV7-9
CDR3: CASSPLPGSGYTF
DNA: TGTGCCAGCAGCCCCCTCCCCGGGTCTGGCTACACCTTC

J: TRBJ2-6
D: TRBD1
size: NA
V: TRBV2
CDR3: CASRGQGAGANVLTF
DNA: TGTGCCAGCAGGGGACAGGGGGCTGGGGCCAACGTCCTGACTTTC

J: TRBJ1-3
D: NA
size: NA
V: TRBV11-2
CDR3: CASSHSEGYTIYF
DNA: TGTGCCAGCAGCCATTCTGAGGGATACACCATATATTTT

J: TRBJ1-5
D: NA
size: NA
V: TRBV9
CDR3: CASSVGITGNQPQHF
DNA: TGTGCCAGCAGCGTAGGGATTACAGGGAATCAGCCCCAGCATTTT

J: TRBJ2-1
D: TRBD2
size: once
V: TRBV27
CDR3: CASSSSGRADNEQFF
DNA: TGTGCCAGCAGTTCTAGCGGGAGGGCCGACAATGAGCAGTTCTTC

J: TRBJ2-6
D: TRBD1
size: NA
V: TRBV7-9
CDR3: CASSSRGDRFSGANVLTF
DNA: TGTGCCAGCAGTTCTCGAGGGGACAGGTTCTCTGGGGCCAACGTCCTGACTTTC

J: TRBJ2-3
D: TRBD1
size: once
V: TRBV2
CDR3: CASSVVQGNMDTQYF
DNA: TGTGCCAGCAGTGTGGTACAGGGGAATATGGATACGCAGTATTTT

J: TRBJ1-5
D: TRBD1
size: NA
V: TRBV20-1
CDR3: CSASGQGGQPQHF
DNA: TGCAGTGCTAGTGGACAGGGGGGTCAGCCCCAGCATTTT

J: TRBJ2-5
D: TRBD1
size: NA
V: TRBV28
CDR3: CASSPWRAGGLWTQYF
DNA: TGTGCCAGCAGTCCCTGGAGGGCAGGGGGCTTATGGACCCAGTACTTC

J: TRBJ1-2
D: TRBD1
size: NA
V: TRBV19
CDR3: CASSLGQGAITF
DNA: TGTGCCAGTAGTTTGGGACAGGGGGCCATCACCTTC

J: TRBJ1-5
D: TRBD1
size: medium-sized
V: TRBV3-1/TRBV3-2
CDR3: CASSYPRTRDREKPQHF
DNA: TGTGCCAGCAGCTACCCCCGGACCCGGGACAGGGAAAAGCCCCAGCATTTT

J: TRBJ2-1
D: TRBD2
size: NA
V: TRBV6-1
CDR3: CASSEGLAGVNEQFF
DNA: TGTGCCAGCAGTGAAGGACTAGCGGGAGTAAATGAGCAGTTCTTC

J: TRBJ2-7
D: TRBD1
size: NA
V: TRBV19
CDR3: CASSMGTGGFNEQYF
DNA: TGTGCCAGTAGTATGGGGACAGGGGGGTTCAACGAGCAGTACTTC

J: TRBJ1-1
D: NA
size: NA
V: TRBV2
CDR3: CASRLTGSGTEAFF
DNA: TGTGCCAGCCGCTTAACAGGGTCAGGTACTGAAGCTTTCTTT

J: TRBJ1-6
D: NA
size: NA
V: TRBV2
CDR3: CASSELNPPNSPLHF
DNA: TGTGCCAGCAGTGAACTAAACCCTCCAAATTCACCCCTCCACTTT

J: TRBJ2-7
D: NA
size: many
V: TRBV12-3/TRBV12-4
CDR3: CASSFSYEQYF
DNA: TGTGCCAGCAGCTTTTCCTACGAGCAGTACTTC

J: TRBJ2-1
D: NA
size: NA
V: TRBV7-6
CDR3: CASSLNRLASNEQFF
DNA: TGTGCCAGCAGCTTAAATCGGCTAGCGTCCAATGAGCAGTTCTTC

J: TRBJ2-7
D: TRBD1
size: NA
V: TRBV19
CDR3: CASSKDRWYEQYF
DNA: TGTGCCAGTAGCAAGGACAGGTGGTACGAGCAGTACTTC

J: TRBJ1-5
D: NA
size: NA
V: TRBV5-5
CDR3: CASSLLNQPQHF
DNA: TGTGCCAGCAGCCTTCTAAATCAGCCCCAGCATTTT

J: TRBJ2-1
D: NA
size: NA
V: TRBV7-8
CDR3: CASSLLPTEYNEQFF
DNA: TGTGCCAGCAGCTTACTTCCGACAGAATACAATGAGCAGTTCTTC

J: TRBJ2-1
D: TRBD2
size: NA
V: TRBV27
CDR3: CASSFSGRWNEQFF
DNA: TGTGCCAGCAGTTTTAGCGGGAGATGGAATGAGCAGTTCTTC

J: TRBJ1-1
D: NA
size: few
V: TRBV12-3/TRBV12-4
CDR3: CASSPGEGTEAFF
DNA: TGTGCCAGCAGCCCCGGGGAAGGCACTGAAGCTTTCTTT

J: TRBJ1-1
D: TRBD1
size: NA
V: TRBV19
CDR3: CASSGDRGRTEAFF
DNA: TGTGCCAGTAGTGGGGACAGGGGGCGAACTGAAGCTTTCTTT

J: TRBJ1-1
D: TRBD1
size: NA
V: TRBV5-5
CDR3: CASSLGTGGEAFF
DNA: TGTGCCAGCAGCTTGGGGACAGGCGGTGAAGCTTTCTTT

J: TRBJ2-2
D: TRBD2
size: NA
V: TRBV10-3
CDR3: CAINPGLVNTGELFF
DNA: TGTGCCATCAATCCGGGACTAGTGAACACCGGGGAGCTGTTTTTT

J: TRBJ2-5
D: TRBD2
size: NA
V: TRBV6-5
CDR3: CASSYRGLAGETQYF
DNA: TGTGCCAGCAGTTACCGTGGACTAGCGGGAGAGACCCAGTACTTC

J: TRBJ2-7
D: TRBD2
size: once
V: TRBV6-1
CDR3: CASSEISALAGAGQYF
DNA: TGTGCCAGCAGTGAAATTAGTGCCCTAGCGGGCGCCGGGCAGTACTTC